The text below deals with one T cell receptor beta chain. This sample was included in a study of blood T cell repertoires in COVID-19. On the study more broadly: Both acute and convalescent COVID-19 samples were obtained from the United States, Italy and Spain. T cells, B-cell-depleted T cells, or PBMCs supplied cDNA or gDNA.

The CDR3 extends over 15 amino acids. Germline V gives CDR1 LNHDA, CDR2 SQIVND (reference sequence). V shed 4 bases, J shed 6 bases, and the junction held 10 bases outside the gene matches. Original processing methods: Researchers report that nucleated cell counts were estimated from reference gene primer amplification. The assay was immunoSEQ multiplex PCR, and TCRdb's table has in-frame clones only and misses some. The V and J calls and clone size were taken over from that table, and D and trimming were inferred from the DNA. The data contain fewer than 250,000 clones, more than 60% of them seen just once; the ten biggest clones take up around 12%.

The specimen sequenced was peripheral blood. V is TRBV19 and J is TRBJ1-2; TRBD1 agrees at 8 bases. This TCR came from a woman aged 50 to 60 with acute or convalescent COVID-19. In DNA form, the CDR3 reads TGTGCCAGTAGTAGATCAACCGGGACAGGTGATGGCTACACCTTC. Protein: CASSRSTGTGDGYTF.